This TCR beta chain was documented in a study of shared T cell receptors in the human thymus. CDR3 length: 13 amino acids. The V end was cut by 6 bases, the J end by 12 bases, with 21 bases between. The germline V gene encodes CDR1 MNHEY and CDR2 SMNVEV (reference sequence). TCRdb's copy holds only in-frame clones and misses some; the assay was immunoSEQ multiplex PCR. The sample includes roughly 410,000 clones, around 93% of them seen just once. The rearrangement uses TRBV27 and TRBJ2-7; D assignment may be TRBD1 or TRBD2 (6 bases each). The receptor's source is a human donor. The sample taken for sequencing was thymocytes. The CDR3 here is CASRERGAEKAYF. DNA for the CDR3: TGTGCCAGCAGGGAAAGGGGGGCGGAAAAGGCGTACTTC.